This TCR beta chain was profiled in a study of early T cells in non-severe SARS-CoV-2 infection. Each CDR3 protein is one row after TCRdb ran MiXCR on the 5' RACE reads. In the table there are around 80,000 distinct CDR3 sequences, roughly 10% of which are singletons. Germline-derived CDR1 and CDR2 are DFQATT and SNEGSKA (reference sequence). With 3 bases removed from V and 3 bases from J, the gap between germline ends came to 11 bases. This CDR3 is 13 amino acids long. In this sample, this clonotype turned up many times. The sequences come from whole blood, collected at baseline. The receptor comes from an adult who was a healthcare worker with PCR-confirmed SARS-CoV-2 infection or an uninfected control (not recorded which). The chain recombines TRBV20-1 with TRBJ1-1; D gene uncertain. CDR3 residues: CSASPGKDTEAFF. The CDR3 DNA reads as TGCAGTGCTAGTCCGGGGAAGGACACTGAAGCTTTCTTT.